This passage covers 9 T cell receptor beta chains from one sample sequenced in a study of T cells after yellow fever vaccination. Via MiXCR, TCRdb re-called the 5' RACE reads, giving one row per CDR3 protein. The sample lists 240,000 or so distinct CDR3 sequences, about 7.1% occurring once. The sequenced sample was CD4+ T cells sorted from PBMCs, obtained 15 days after the yellow fever booster vaccination. The origin of the receptors is a man aged 25-45 years who received the YFV17D yellow fever vaccine.

This clonotype was observed many times. The chain has TRBV5-1 and TRBJ2-3, with 7 bases fitting TRBD2. This CDR3 comprises 15 residues. Per the germline V gene, CDR1 is SGHRS and CDR2 is YFSETQ. Trimming took 0 bases from V and 4 from J; bases not matched to a gene: 5. CDR3: CASSLANRGADTQYF. CDR3 sequence (DNA): TGCGCCAGCAGCTTGGCCAATCGGGGGGCAGATACGCAGTATTTT.

In its sample, this clonotype was seen many times. This chain links TRBV12-3 or TRBV12-4 with TRBJ2-7; 7 bases match TRBD2. With 6 bases clipped from V and 2 bases from J, the junction kept 7 bases outside the gene matches. This CDR3 is 14 amino acids long. The CDR3 bases are TGTGCCAGCAGCCCCGGGGGAGGGCCCTACGAGCAGTACTTC. Its translation is CASSPGGGPYEQYF.

The chain has TRBV7-2 and TRBJ2-7; D perhaps matches TRBD2 (5 bases). The germline V and J ends were trimmed by 3 bases and 0 bases, with 9 bases remaining between them. The CDR3 loop spans 14 amino acids. Germline V CDR1 and CDR2: SGHTA, FQGNSA. CDR3 loop: CASSFSGNSYEQYF. CDR3 DNA: TGTGCCAGCAGCTTCAGCGGAAACTCCTACGAGCAGTACTTC.

This clonotype was observed a handful of times. The chain has TRBV7-8 and TRBJ1-5, with D unresolved. V lost 2 bases and J lost 6, with 8 bases in between. The CDR3 has 13 residues. Per the germline V gene, CDR1 is SGHVS and CDR2 is FQNEAQ. CDR3 region: CASSLSRGQPQHF. DNA for the CDR3: TGTGCCAGCAGCTTATCCCGGGGTCAGCCCCAGCATTTT.

The chain recombines TRBV7-2 with TRBJ2-2, with TRBD2 matching 7 bases. The germline V gene encodes CDR1 SGHTA and CDR2 FQGNSA. The CDR3 spans 14 residues. V lost 6 bases, J lost 4 bases, and 5 bases stayed unmatched. The CDR3 DNA sequence: TGTGCCAGCAGAATAGCGGGCGGCACCGGGGAGCTGTTTTTT. Residues: CASRIAGGTGELFF.

V and J are TRBV15 and TRBJ2-7; weak D call: TRBD2 (5 bases). This CDR3 comprises 14 residues. Germline assignment: CDR1 LNHNV and CDR2 YYDKDF (reference sequence). V was shortened by 2 bases and J by 5 bases, with 13 bases between the two germline ends. This CDR3 reads CATSRLQEAHEQYF. The CDR3 DNA is TGTGCCACCAGCAGACTGCAGGAGGCCCACGAGCAGTACTTC.

Many counts were recorded for this clonotype. The J gene is TRBJ2-7, the V gene TRBV18; no reliable D call. V gave up 2 bases and J gave up 4 bases, with 9 bases separating them. There are 13 residues in the CDR3. In germline, CDR1 is KGHSH, CDR2 LQKENI. CDR3 region: CASSPSAQYEQYF. The DNA for the CDR3 is TGTGCCAGCTCACCATCGGCCCAGTACGAGCAGTACTTC.

V gene TRBV20-1 combines with J gene TRBJ2-5; no clear D gene. The length of the CDR3 is 13 residues. V gave up 1 base and J gave up 5 bases, with 11 bases separating them. The germline gives CDR1 DFQATT, CDR2 SNEGSKA (reference sequence). The CDR3 DNA follows: TGCAGTGCTAGAGGGGGATTCCGCGAGACCCAGTACTTC. Its translation: CSARGGFRETQYF.

This chain connects TRBV7-3 to TRBJ2-1, with 10 bases fitting TRBD2. CDR3 length: 13 residues. Germline V gene sequence: CDR1 SGHTA, CDR2 FQGTGA. V was pared by 6 bases and J by 5 bases, with 1 base of the junction left unmatched. CDR3 region: CASRAGGDNEQFF. The CDR3 nucleotides are TGTGCCAGCAGAGCGGGAGGGGACAATGAGCAGTTCTTC.